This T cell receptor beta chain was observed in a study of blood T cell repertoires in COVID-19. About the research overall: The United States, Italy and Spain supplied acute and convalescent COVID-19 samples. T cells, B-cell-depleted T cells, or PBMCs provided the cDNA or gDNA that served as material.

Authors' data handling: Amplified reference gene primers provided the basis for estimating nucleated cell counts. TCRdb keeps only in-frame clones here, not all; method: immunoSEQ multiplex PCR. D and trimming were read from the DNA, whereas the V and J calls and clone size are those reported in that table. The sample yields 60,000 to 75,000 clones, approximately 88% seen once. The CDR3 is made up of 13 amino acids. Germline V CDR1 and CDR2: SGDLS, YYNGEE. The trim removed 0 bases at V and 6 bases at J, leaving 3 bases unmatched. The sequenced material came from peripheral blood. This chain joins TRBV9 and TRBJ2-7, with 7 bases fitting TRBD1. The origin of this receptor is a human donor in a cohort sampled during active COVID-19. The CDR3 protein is CASSVGTGREQYF. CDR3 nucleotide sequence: TGTGCCAGCAGCGTAGGGACAGGACGCGAGCAGTACTTC.